This T cell receptor beta chain stems from a study of control samples from healthy donors and cancer patients. Only in-frame clones appear in the TCRdb table, and some are missing; sequencing was by immunoSEQ multiplex PCR. The sample carries 70,000 to 100,000 clones, 75% to 95% recorded once. Trimming removed 1 base from V and 6 bases from J, with 4 bases in between. CDR3 size: 11 residues. Germline V gene sequence: CDR1 MRHNA, CDR2 SNTAGT. This clone came up a few times. The sequencing sample was made of blood. The chain employs TRBV6-4 and TRBJ2-7; D gene ambiguous. The TCR was taken from a man aged 50 to 59 in good health. CDR3 DNA: TGTGCCAGCAGTGACTTCTGCGAGCAGTACTTC. This codes for CASSDFCEQYF.